The 17 T cell receptor beta chains below all came from one sample that was sequenced in a study of neurological immune-mediated disorders. MiXCR, run by TCRdb on the 5' RACE reads, gives a single entry per CDR3 protein. Altogether around 10,000 distinct CDR3 sequences are present, over 20% being singletons, with the ten largest covering about 53%. The material sequenced was CD8+ T cells from blood. The receptors were sampled from a woman aged 60 to 75 with HTLV-1-associated myelopathy (HAM/TSP).

This clonotype was seen at least ten times. CDR3 coding DNA: TGTGCCAGCAGCAAGATCAGAGGCTCCTACAATGAGCAGTTCTTC. Amino acid sequence: CASSKIRGSYNEQFF. The chain couples TRBV7-9 to TRBJ2-1, with D unclear. This CDR3 has 15 residues. Germline CDR1 reads SEHNR; CDR2 reads FQNEAQ (reference sequence). V was trimmed by 5 bases and J by 0 bases, leaving 11 bases between them.

This clonotype was counted many times. The chain has TRBV6-5 and TRBJ1-4; D might be TRBD1 (5 bases). The CDR3 is 16 residues long. Germline CDR1 reads MNHEY; CDR2 reads SVGAGI. Between the trimmed V and J ends, which lost 2 bases and 6 bases, there was a span of 16 bases. In DNA, the CDR3 is TGTGCCAGCAGTTACATGAGGGGCACCCCAGATGAAAAACTGTTTTTT. Encoded protein: CASSYMRGTPDEKLFF.

This clonotype was counted ten times or more. The chain uses TRBV2 and TRBJ2-5; maybe TRBD1 (6 bases). Trimming left V 10 bases short and J 1 base short, with 13 bases between. This CDR3 contains 13 residues. Looked up from germline, CDR1 is SNHLY and CDR2 is FYNNEI. DNA for the CDR3: TGTGCCACCCAGGGCAGGGGCCAAGAGACCCAGTACTTC. Residues: CATQGRGQETQYF.

This clonotype was seen many times. The chain recombines TRBV20-1 with TRBJ2-1; 7 nucleotides match TRBD2. V dropped 0 bases and J dropped 2; count of bases not matched to a gene: 4. CDR1 DFQATT and CDR2 SNEGSKA come from the germline V gene (reference sequence). The CDR3 is 15 residues long. CDR3: CSARDGREPYNEQFF. The CDR3 DNA reads as TGCAGTGCTAGAGATGGGCGGGAGCCCTACAATGAGCAGTTCTTC.

This chain joins TRBV20-1 and TRBJ2-1, with 8 bases matching TRBD2. V was clipped by 5 bases and J by 8 bases; unmatched bases: 8. This CDR3 spans 13 amino acids. Germline values: CDR1 DFQATT, CDR2 SNEGSKA (reference sequence). CDR3 nucleotide sequence: TGCAGTGCTGGCCTCGGGGGGGAGCATGAGCAGTTCTTC. It encodes CSAGLGGEHEQFF.

The table lists this clonotype with many counts. The chain is built from TRBV9 and TRBJ1-3; TRBD1 matches at 7 bases. Germline V CDR1 and CDR2: SGDLS, YYNGEE. The CDR3 runs to 16 residues. The V and J ends lost 2 bases and 2 bases, in that order; junction bases with no gene match: 7. This CDR3 reads CASSVRRGLAGNTIYF. The CDR3 DNA sequence: TGTGCCAGCAGCGTGAGGAGGGGGCTTGCTGGAAACACCATATATTTT.

This clonotype has a count of ten or more. The gene calls are TRBV7-8 and TRBJ2-7, with D possibly being TRBD1 or TRBD2 (5 bases each). V was pared by 0 bases and J by 3 bases, with 9 bases between. CDR3 size: 14 residues. Germline lookup yields CDR1 SGHVS and CDR2 FQNEAQ. This CDR3 is CASSLAGRVYEQYF. DNA for the CDR3: TGTGCCAGCAGCTTAGCGGGGCGGGTCTACGAGCAGTACTTC.

This clonotype has ten or more counts. The CDR3 loop is CASSEGTAVETQYF. Written as DNA, the CDR3 is TGTGCCAGCAGCGAAGGGACAGCCGTCGAGACCCAGTACTTC. V is TRBV6-2 or TRBV6-3 and J is TRBJ2-5, with 7 bases fitting TRBD1. The CDR3 sequence is 14 residues long. Germline V gives CDR1 MNHEY, CDR2 SVGEGT. Trimming removed 6 bases from V and 5 bases from J; junction bases left unmatched: 9.

This clonotype appeared many times. The rearrangement joins TRBV7-8 to TRBJ2-7; TRBD1 agrees at 11 bases. Germline V gene sequence: CDR1 SGHVS, CDR2 FQNEAQ. CDR3 length equals 16 residues. The junction had 3 bases not matched to a gene; V was cut back by 0 bases and J by 2 bases. The CDR3 loop is CASSLASGQGAYEQYF. In DNA form, the CDR3 reads TGTGCCAGCAGCTTAGCTTCGGGACAGGGGGCCTACGAGCAGTACTTC.

This clonotype was observed at least ten times. The CDR3 DNA reads TGCAGTGCTAGAGATTTCGAGACAGACTCCTACGAGCAGTACTTC. Translating gives CSARDFETDSYEQYF. J is TRBJ2-7 and V is TRBV20-1, with D possibly TRBD1 on 5 matching bases. Trimming left V 0 bases short and J 0 bases short, with 12 bases between. The CDR3 is made up of 15 amino acids. Germline assignment: CDR1 DFQATT and CDR2 SNEGSKA (reference sequence).

This clonotype appeared many times. The J gene is TRBJ1-2, the V gene TRBV4-1; D unclear. The CDR3 extends over 16 amino acids. Deletions cut 1 base from V and 0 bases from J, with 12 bases between. In germline, CDR1 is MGHRA, CDR2 YSYEKL. The CDR3 DNA is TGCGCCAGCAGCCAAGTAGAGGGTTGGGCTAACTATGGCTACACCTTC. Protein product: CASSQVEGWANYGYTF.

This clonotype came up many times. The gene calls are TRBV5-1 and TRBJ2-7; possible D gene TRBD2, 6 bases. Trimming stripped 4 bases from V and 7 bases from J, with 21 bases between. This CDR3 is 15 amino acids long. CDR1 is SGHRS, CDR2 YFSETQ, per germline. The CDR3 nucleotides are TGCGCCAGCAGCCCGCGGGACGCCACCCGGGAGGAGCAGTACTTC. Protein sequence: CASSPRDATREEQYF. Using reference TRBV5-1 and TRBJ2-7 for the parts outside the CDR3, the full variable domain is KAGVTQTPRYLIKTRGQQVTLSCSPISGHRSVSWYQQTPGQGLQFLFEYFSETQRNKGNFPGRFSGRQFSNSRSEMNVSTLELGDSALYLCASSPRDATREEQYFGPGTRLTVT.

Of note for this clonotype: At one end the junction does not follow the germline gene, possibly because of a read error. CDR3 amino acids: CATTFGPYENTTYF. The CDR3, as DNA: TGTGCAACCACGTTCGGCCCTTACGAAAACACCACATATTTT. The J gene is TRBJ1-3, the V gene TRBV10-3; D unclear. Per germline, CDR1 ENHRY and CDR2 SYGVKD. The CDR3 has 14 amino acids.

At least ten counts were recorded for this clonotype. The chain links TRBV20-1 to TRBJ1-1; D is ambiguous. Germline loops: CDR1 DFQATT, CDR2 SNEGSKA (reference sequence). V was shortened by 2 bases and J by 1 base, with 11 bases between the two germline ends. The CDR3 consists of 14 residues. The CDR3 DNA reads TGCAGTGCTAGAAGAGTTGGTACGAACACTGAAGCTTTCTTT. Encoded protein: CSARRVGTNTEAFF.

This clonotype was counted ten times or more. The chain joins TRBV20-1 to TRBJ1-2, with D possibly being TRBD1 (5 bases). Deletions cut 3 bases from V and 7 bases from J, with 15 bases between. CDR3 length: 13 residues. Per germline, CDR1 DFQATT and CDR2 SNEGSKA (reference sequence). CDR3 bases: TGCAGTGCTAGGGTGGGGGAGTATTCTGGCTACACCTTC. It specifies CSARVGEYSGYTF.

This clonotype was recorded many times. This sequence joins TRBV20-1 and TRBJ2-6; 8 bases fit TRBD1. CDR1 DFQATT and CDR2 SNEGSKA come from the germline V gene (reference sequence). V dropped 6 bases and J dropped 4; count of bases not matched to a gene: 14. The CDR3 length is 17 residues. Written as DNA, the CDR3 is TGCAGTGCACGGGGAGTAGGACAGGGCTACGGGGCCAACGTCCTGACTTTC. Encoded protein: CSARGVGQGYGANVLTF.

This clonotype was found many times. The gene calls are TRBV6-6 and TRBJ2-7; D unclear. In germline, CDR1 is MNHNY, CDR2 SVGAGI (reference sequence). The CDR3 extends over 11 amino acids. The V gene lost 8 bases and the J gene lost 2 bases, with 7 bases spanning the gap. CDR3 in DNA: TGTGCCAGCCGCGTTGCCTACGAGCAGTACTTC. It is translated as CASRVAYEQYF.